These 13 T cell receptor beta chains came from one sample sequenced in a study of regulatory T cells in long-lasting Graves disease. Time point reported: newly diagnosed GD, antithyroid drugs for less than 3 months. Making the TCR library involved RNA that had been extracted from PBMCs. Arm-PCR with iRepertoire HTBI primers amplified the CDR3 regions for these TCR beta libraries. TCRdb ran MiXCR on the multiplex PCR reads and lists one entry per CDR3 protein. Of approximately 440,000 distinct CDR3 sequences in the sample, about 16% were seen once. This same sample was also taken into another study, of T cells in Graves' hyperthyroidism and ophthalmopathy.

Sequenced here: peripheral blood mononuclear cells (PBMCs), sampled at new diagnosis, from a patient treated with antithyroid drugs. The receptors derive from a man between 35 and 55 years old with Graves disease.

This clonotype was seen only a few times. The chain couples TRBV15 to TRBJ2-5; D gene unclear. The CDR3 spans 16 residues. V gave up 0 bases and J gave up 5 bases, with 16 bases separating them. The germline V gene encodes CDR1 LNHNV and CDR2 YYDKDF (reference sequence). CDR3 in amino acids: CATSRDRLLSRETQYF. The CDR3 DNA follows: TGTGCCACCAGCAGAGATAGGCTACTATCACGTGAGACCCAGTACTTC.

Points on this clonotype: A far larger clone is off by one base, so a read error is likely. The chain recombines TRBV5-6 with TRBJ2-5; D unresolved. CDR3 length: 13 residues. Germline V gene sequence: CDR1 SGHDT, CDR2 YYEEEE. DNA of the CDR3: TGTGCCAGCAGCCCTGGACCGCAAGAGACCCAGTGCTTC. Amino acid sequence: CASSPGPQETQCF.

This clonotype was detected many times. The rearrangement uses TRBV7-9 and TRBJ1-6; tentative D call: TRBD1 (5 bases). CDR1 is SEHNR, CDR2 FQNEAQ, per germline (reference sequence). V lost 5 bases and J 9 bases, leaving 8 bases between the germline ends. The CDR3 has 12 residues. DNA for the CDR3: TGTGCCAGCAGCCTAGGGACTTCACCCCTCCACTTT. Its protein is CASSLGTSPLHF.

Many counts were recorded for this clonotype. The V gene is TRBV2, the J gene TRBJ2-7, with D perhaps matching TRBD1 (5 bases). The V and J ends lost 4 bases and 0 bases respectively, with 10 bases between them. CDR3 length: 14 residues. Germline V lookup: CDR1 SNHLY, CDR2 FYNNEI. The DNA for the CDR3 is TGTGCCAGCAGTGTGGGCAGGGCCTCCTACGAGCAGTACTTC. Amino acids: CASSVGRASYEQYF.

This clonotype was detected ten times or more. The chain is built from TRBV5-1 and TRBJ1-1; TRBD1 might be the D (5 bases). This CDR3 has 16 amino acids. V was shortened by 0 bases and J by 2 bases, with 14 bases between the two germline ends. The germline V gene encodes CDR1 SGHRS and CDR2 YFSETQ. The chain's CDR3 is CASSLVEGRGNTEAFF. In DNA, the CDR3 is TGCGCCAGCAGCTTGGTGGAGGGACGGGGCAACACTGAAGCTTTCTTT.

This clonotype was seen a few times. This rearrangement joins TRBV28 to TRBJ1-1; D uncertain. V lost 7 bases and J 1 base, leaving 10 bases between the germline ends. The V gene's germline CDR1 is MDHEN and CDR2 SYDVKM. The CDR3 is made up of 13 amino acids. The CDR3 loop reads CASKQWGNTEAFF. The CDR3 DNA follows: TGTGCCAGCAAACAATGGGGGAACACTGAAGCTTTCTTT.

This clonotype was counted ten times or more. The J gene is TRBJ2-5, the V gene TRBV6-5; TRBD2 agrees at 14 bases. The CDR3 contains 17 residues. In germline, CDR1 is MNHEY, CDR2 SVGAGI. J was trimmed by 8 bases and V by 0 bases; bases with no gene match: 8. For the CDR3, the DNA is TGTGCCAGCAGTTACTCGCCGGGACTAGCGGGGGTGGGAACCCAGTACTTC. Protein: CASSYSPGLAGVGTQYF.

This clonotype was detected a few times. This chain uses TRBV30 with TRBJ2-1, with no clear D. Germline values: CDR1 GTSNPN, CDR2 SVGIG (reference sequence). The CDR3 runs 15 residues. Trimming removed 0 bases at V and 6 bases at J, with 15 bases between. In DNA, the CDR3 is TGTGCCTGGAGTGTAAACACTTTAACGTCCAATGAGCAGTTCTTC. It translates to CAWSVNTLTSNEQFF.

With regard to this clonotype: This may arise from a read error, as a much more abundant clone is one base away. The chain is built from TRBV2 and TRBJ1-6; D may be TRBD1 (5 bases). Germline loops: CDR1 SNHLY, CDR2 FYNNEI. The CDR3 is made up of 12 amino acids. V lost 6 bases to trimming and J lost 11 bases, with 11 bases between them. CDR3: CASRQENPPLHF. For the CDR3, the DNA is TGTGCCAGCAGACAGGAGAATCCACCCCTCCACTTT.

Only a few counts were recorded for this clonotype. The V gene is TRBV6-2 or TRBV6-3, the J gene TRBJ2-3, with a weak D call TRBD2 (6 bases). Germline CDR1 reads MNHEY; CDR2 reads SVGEGT. Trimming removed 2 bases from V and 5 bases from J, with 20 bases in between. The length of the CDR3 is 17 residues. CDR3 region: CASSYPPPGVAGDTQYF. CDR3 DNA: TGTGCCAGCAGTTACCCCCCCCCGGGAGTGGCGGGAGATACGCAGTATTTT.

This clonotype came up a few times. V usage is TRBV27 and J usage is TRBJ1-5, with D unclear. Trimming shortened V by 9 bases and J by 2 bases, and 11 bases separated the two germline ends. The CDR3 length is 13 residues. Germline assignment: CDR1 MNHEY and CDR2 SMNVEV (reference sequence). The CDR3 region is CASRAPGNQPQHF. The CDR3, as DNA: TGTGCCAGTAGGGCGCCGGGCAATCAGCCCCAGCATTTT.

V gene TRBV28 combines with J gene TRBJ2-7, with 7 nucleotides matching TRBD1. Germline V gene data show CDR1 as MDHEN and CDR2 as SYDVKM. The CDR3 spans 14 residues. V dropped 5 bases and J dropped 2; count of bases not matched to a gene: 6. The CDR3 DNA reads as TGTGCCAGCAGTCCACAGGGGTTCGCCTACGAGCAGTACTTC. Residues: CASSPQGFAYEQYF.

This clonotype was recorded a few times. The CDR3 DNA reads TGCGCCAGCAGCCGAACTAGCGGCTCAGCGAACACCGGGGAGCTGTTTTTT. Protein: CASSRTSGSANTGELFF. V gene TRBV4-1 combines with J gene TRBJ2-2; 8 bases map to TRBD2. J was trimmed by 0 bases and V by 4 bases; bases with no gene match: 7. CDR1 and CDR2 from the germline V gene are MGHRA and YSYEKL. This CDR3 has 17 amino acids.